This TCR beta chain was recovered during a study of blood T cell repertoires in COVID-19. Study details: The United States, Italy and Spain were the sources of the acute and convalescent COVID-19 samples.

CDR1 MGHRA and CDR2 YSYEKL come from the germline V gene. Trimming removed 4 bases from V and 2 bases from J; junction bases left unmatched: 4. The CDR3 consists of 16 residues. Original data processing: For nucleated cells, counts were estimated from reference gene primer amplification. Profiled with immunoSEQ multiplex PCR; TCRdb holds only in-frame clones, not every one. The V and J calls and clone size come from that table; D and trimming were worked out from the DNA. The sample gives 110,000 to 150,000 clones, 84% of which show up once; 6% to 7.5% is in the top ten. The sequencing input was peripheral blood. The chain links TRBV4-1 to TRBJ2-5; TRBD2 matches at 13 bases. This receptor was taken from a human donor in a cohort sampled during active COVID-19. CDR3 bases: TGCGCCAGCAGCCGGGGGACTAGCGGGGAGCAAGAGACCCAGTACTTC. Translation gives CASSRGTSGEQETQYF.